The present T cell receptor beta chain was sequenced within a study of cytomegalovirus exposure and HLA in healthy donors. Notes on the study in general: Presence/absence results assume similar sequencing depth per donor, which may not hold. Prior analysis indicated that the majority of TCR beta V segments exhibited productivity approximately 87% or approximately 30% of the time.

This CDR3 is 16 amino acids long. Unmatched junction bases numbered 5, after V lost 2 bases and J lost 0 bases. Germline assignment: CDR1 MNHNS and CDR2 SASEGT. This clone was detected only once. Antigen: not known. The PCR had 60 Vbeta and 13 Jbeta primers. Assay: immunoSEQ multiplex PCR; the TCRdb copy retains only in-frame clones and omits some. The sample yields 95,000 to 150,000 clones, over 60% seen once. The sequenced sample was PBMCs. The V and J genes are TRBV6-1 and TRBJ2-3, with 7 bases lining up with TRBD2. This clonotype was sampled from a man between 18 and 35 years old in good health and CMV-seronegative. This CDR3 reads CASSEPGLSSTDTQYF. DNA of the CDR3: TGTGCCAGCAGTGAACCGGGACTATCGAGCACAGATACGCAGTATTTT.